Below, 6 T cell receptor beta chains from the same sample are listed, as sequenced in a study of blood T cell repertoires in COVID-19. The table came from immunoSEQ multiplex PCR; TCRdb's copy has only in-frame clones and leaves some out. Of 130,000 or so clones detected, 80% to 90% appear once; the ten largest clones hold roughly 3.4%. The sample was PBMCs or T cells enriched from blood (not recorded which). Receptors were obtained from a woman aged 45-59 years with acute COVID-19.

The gene calls are TRBV14 and TRBJ2-3; D possibly corresponds to TRBD2 (5 bases). This CDR3 has 13 amino acids. The V end was cut by 4 bases, the J end by 5 bases, with 10 bases between. Per the germline V gene, CDR1 is SGHDN and CDR2 is FVKESK. CDR3 residues: CASSRQEGDTQYF. CDR3 nucleotides: TGTGCCAGCAGCCGGCAAGAGGGAGATACGCAGTATTTT.

The chain recombines TRBV7-2 with TRBJ2-7; possible D gene TRBD1, 5 bases. This CDR3 has 14 amino acids. The V end was cut by 2 bases, the J end by 1 base, with 9 bases between. Germline V gene sequence: CDR1 SGHTA, CDR2 FQGNSA. CDR3 nucleotides: TGTGCCAGCAGCTTAAGCCCAGGGTCCTACGAGCAGTACTTC. It specifies CASSLSPGSYEQYF.

This clone was seen a few times. DNA for the CDR3: TGTGCCAGCAGCTTAGTATTAGGGACAGGGGGCGGGTGGACTGAAGCTTTCTTT. Protein: CASSLVLGTGGGWTEAFF. The chain carries TRBV7-2 and TRBJ1-1; TRBD1 matches at 12 bases. The CDR3 loop spans 18 amino acids. Unmatched junction bases numbered 11, after V lost 1 base and J lost 5 bases. Germline-derived CDR1 and CDR2 are SGHTA and FQGNSA. The variable domain in full, with the rest retrieved from reference TRBV7-2 and TRBJ1-1, is GAGVSQSPSNKVTEKGKDVELRCDPISGHTALYWYRQSLGQGLEFLIYFQGNSAPDKSGLPSDRFSAERTGGSVSTLTIQRTQQEDSAVYLCASSLVLGTGGGWTEAFFGQGTRLTVV.

This chain links TRBV19 with TRBJ2-7, with D tentatively TRBD1 (5 bases). The CDR3 runs to 13 residues. With 2 bases removed from V and 5 bases from J, the gap between germline ends came to 10 bases. The germline gives CDR1 LNHDA, CDR2 SQIVND (reference sequence). The CDR3 here is CASSIQGRDEQYF. As DNA, the CDR3 is TGTGCCAGTAGTATACAGGGTAGGGACGAGCAGTACTTC.

Of note for this clone: One end of the junction fails to match germline, which may point to a read error. The V and J genes are TRBV6-1 and TRBJ2-3; 11 nucleotides agree with TRBD2. Germline CDR1 MNHNS, CDR2 SASEGT. The CDR3 runs 16 residues. CDR3 bases: TGTGCCAGCAGTGTGACTAGCGGGGAAAGCACGGATACGCAGTATTTT. It specifies CASSVTSGESTDTQYF.

This chain joins TRBV11-2 and TRBJ2-2, with D unresolved. The CDR3 contains 13 residues. V was clipped by 4 bases and J by 2 bases, with 5 bases between them. Germline lookup yields CDR1 SGHAT and CDR2 FQNNGV. As DNA, the CDR3 is TGTGCCAGCAGCTCGCGAAACACCGGGGAGCTGTTTTTT. Protein product: CASSSRNTGELFF. Using reference TRBV11-2 and TRBJ2-2 for the parts outside the CDR3, the full variable domain is EAGVAQSPRYKIIEKRQSVAFWCNPISGHATLYWYQQILGQGPKLLIQFQNNGVVDDSQLPKDRFSAERLKGVDSTLKIQPAKLEDSAVYLCASSSRNTGELFFGEGSRLTVL.